The 9 T cell receptor beta chains listed next were all sequenced from one sample in a study of resident and recirculating memory T cells in vitiligo listed by TCRdb under 2018. Libraries were built with the immunoSEQ multiplex PCR assay. TCRdb retrieved this table from immuneACCESS and kept in-frame rearrangements only. Not all clones are present; in checked studies, unresolved V genes account for under half, and no reason is known for the remainder. In this sample the table shows around 38,000 clones, about nine tenths of which occur a single time. Roughly 4.7% of the sample rests with the top ten. What was sequenced was blood. The receptors shown here come from a male donor with vitiligo.

This chain links TRBV27 with TRBJ1-5; D gene ambiguous. The length of the CDR3 is 13 residues. Germline CDR1 is MNHEY and CDR2 is SMNVEV (reference sequence). Between the trimmed V and J ends, which lost 5 bases and 4 bases, there was a span of 9 bases. The CDR3 region is CASSTTNNQPQHF. The CDR3 coding sequence is TGTGCCAGCAGTACGACAAATAATCAGCCCCAGCATTTT.

This rearrangement joins TRBV5-6 to TRBJ2-5; D gene ambiguous. The last part of the DNA fits TRBJ2-7 better; the J call may be wrong. This CDR3 comprises 12 residues. CDR1 and CDR2 (germline): SGHDT, YYEEEE. The CDR3 reads CASSFLGYEQYF. The CDR3 DNA follows: TGTGCCAGCAGCTTTCTCGGGTACGAGCAGTACTTC.

This clone was seen a single time. V and J are TRBV6-1 and TRBJ1-2; the match to TRBD1 covers 8 bases. The CDR3 sequence is 15 residues long. From germline, CDR1 is MNHNS and CDR2 SASEGT. Germline trimming cut 1 base from V and 4 bases from J; bases unmatched to any gene: 5. CDR3 coding DNA: TGTGCCAGCAGTGAAGTCGGACAGGGACGCTATGGCTACACCTTC. Its translation: CASSEVGQGRYGYTF.

This rearrangement joins TRBV5-6 to TRBJ1-2, with TRBD1 matching over 8 bases. The V gene's germline CDR1 is SGHDT and CDR2 YYEEEE. The junction had 5 bases not matched to a gene; V was cut back by 4 bases and J by 3 bases. The CDR3 is made up of 14 amino acids. In nucleotides, the CDR3 is TGTGCCAGCAGCCCGGCGACAGGGGACTATGGCTACACCTTC. Translating gives CASSPATGDYGYTF.

The CDR3 nucleotides are TGCGCCAGCAGCGTTGCGGGGGACTATGGCTACACCTTC. This translates into CASSVAGDYGYTF. The chain combines TRBV5-1 with TRBJ1-2, with D tentatively TRBD1 (5 bases). The CDR3 is made up of 13 amino acids. The V end lost 4 bases, the J end lost 3 bases, and 10 bases lay between the germline ends. CDR1 SGHRS and CDR2 YFSETQ come from the germline V gene.

The rearrangement uses TRBV19 and TRBJ1-1; 7 bases are a match to TRBD1. Germline lookup yields CDR1 LNHDA and CDR2 SQIVND (reference sequence). The V segment lost 3 bases and the J segment 6 bases; nucleotides outside the gene matches: 10. This CDR3 has 15 amino acids. The CDR3 bases are TGTGCCAGTAGTATGACACCCGCAGGGGGATCTGAAGCTTTCTTT. Translating it yields CASSMTPAGGSEAFF. Using reference TRBV19 and TRBJ1-1 for the parts outside the CDR3, the full variable domain is DGGITQSPKYLFRKEGQNVTLSCEQNLNHDAMYWYRQDPGQGLRLIYYSQIVNDFQKGDIAEGYSVSREKKESFPLTVTSAQKNPTAFYLCASSMTPAGGSEAFFGQGTRLTVV.

V gene TRBV9 combines with J gene TRBJ2-1; TRBD2 might be the D (5 bases). This CDR3 has 15 amino acids. The V and J ends lost 0 bases and 2 bases respectively, with 9 bases between them. CDR1 is SGDLS and CDR2 is YYNGEE in the germline V gene. As DNA, the CDR3 is TGTGCCAGCAGCGTAGAAGAGGGTCCCTACAATGAGCAGTTCTTC. It yields the protein CASSVEEGPYNEQFF.

The chain employs TRBV7-8 and TRBJ2-1, with 10 positions matching TRBD2. Germline V gene data show CDR1 as SGHVS and CDR2 as FQNEAQ. The CDR3 consists of 17 residues. Germline trimming cut 0 bases from V and 9 bases from J; bases unmatched to any gene: 11. CDR3 amino acids: CASSLASIERGGTEQFF. The CDR3 coding sequence is TGTGCCAGCAGCTTAGCGAGTATCGAGCGGGGGGGTACTGAGCAGTTCTTC. Together with reference TRBV7-8 and TRBJ2-1, the CDR3 gives the full variable domain: GAGVSQSPRYKVAKRGQDVALRCDPISGHVSLFWYQQALGQGPEFLTYFQNEAQLDKSGLPSDRFFAERPEGSVSTLKIQRTQQEDSAVYLCASSLASIERGGTEQFFGPGTRLTVL.

CDR3 in amino acids: CASRPGTALFYGYTF. The CDR3 bases are TGTGCCAGCCGCCCGGGGACAGCGCTGTTTTATGGCTACACCTTC. The J gene is TRBJ1-2, the V gene TRBV7-6; 7 bases align to TRBD1. The ends lost 8 bases at V and 5 bases at J; junction bases unmatched: 14. Per germline, CDR1 SGHVS and CDR2 FNYEAQ. The CDR3 runs 15 residues.